The entry below gives a single TCR beta chain sequence along with its context. Other nucleotide sequences in the sample specify the same CDR3. V was pared by 3 bases and J by 2 bases, with 0 bases of the junction left unmatched. This CDR3 contains 14 residues. The V gene's germline CDR1 is KGHSH and CDR2 LQKENI. TCRdb's table, derived via immunoSEQ multiplex PCR, lists solely in-frame clones and lacks some. The sample holds 13,000 to 15,000 clones, about 78% seen once. This sample stems from a study of sequential checkpoint blockade in melanoma. About the research overall: Arm A got nivolumab then ipilimumab; arm B the reverse, 1:1.

Treatment of the sample: randomized to nivolumab then ipilimumab (arm A) or the reverse (arm B). None of the patients previously received DNA-damaging chemotherapy. From thawed PBMCs, live CD3+CD8+ cells negative for CD19 and CD56 were sorted. The specimen comprised CD8+ T cells sorted from blood (inferred from file names), sampled from a patient given nivolumab and ipilimumab in sequence. This rearrangement joins TRBV18 to TRBJ1-2, with 10 bases identical to TRBD1. This sequence originates from a human donor with melanoma. CDR3 DNA sequence: TGTGCCAGCTCACCGGGACAGGGGAACTATGGCTACACCTTC. This sequence encodes CASSPGQGNYGYTF.